The 2 T cell receptor beta chains below were found in one sample sequenced in a study of CD8 T cells in ankylosing spondylitis. TCRdb re-derived calls from the 5' RACE reads in MiXCR, one entry per CDR3 protein. Among 200,000 to 250,000 distinct CDR3 sequences listed, under 12% were seen once. The specimen was blood, either unsorted or a sorted T cell fraction (not recorded which). The receptors were sampled from a male donor with ankylosing spondylitis or in good health (not recorded which).

This clonotype was detected many times. V usage is TRBV12-5 and J usage is TRBJ2-4, with 8 bases matching TRBD1. This CDR3 contains 17 residues. Germline assignment: CDR1 LGHNT and CDR2 FRNRAP. The V and J ends lost 2 bases and 5 bases, in that order; junction bases with no gene match: 11. CDR3 in DNA: TGTGCTAGTGGTTTGACCACCCAGGGGGCGAGGGAAAACATTCAGTACTTC. Translation gives CASGLTTQGARENIQYF.

Points on this clonotype: Given a much more abundant clone one base away, this may be a read error. The chain joins TRBV21-1 to TRBJ1-2; the table calls TRBD1, which could not be checked here. TRBV21-1 is designated a pseudogene. The CDR3 runs to 18 residues. CDR3 sequence: CVDSVPEDGHRLNYGYTF. The CDR3 DNA reads TGTGTCGACTCGGTACCAGAGGACGGACACCGACTTAACTATGGCTACACCTTC.